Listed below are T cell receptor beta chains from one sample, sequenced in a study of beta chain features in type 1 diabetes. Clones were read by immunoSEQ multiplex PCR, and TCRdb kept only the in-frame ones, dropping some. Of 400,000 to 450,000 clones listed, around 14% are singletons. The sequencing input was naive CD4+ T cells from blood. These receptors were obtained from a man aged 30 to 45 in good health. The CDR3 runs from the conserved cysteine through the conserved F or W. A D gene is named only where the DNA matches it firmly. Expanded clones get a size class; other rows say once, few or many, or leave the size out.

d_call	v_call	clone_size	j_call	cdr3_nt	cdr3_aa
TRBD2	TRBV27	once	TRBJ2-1	TGTGCCAGTTATACTAGCGGGAGCTCCTACAATGAGCAGTTCTTC	CASYTSGSSYNEQFF
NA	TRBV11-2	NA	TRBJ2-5	TGTGCCAGCAGCTCGAACCCAGGGAGGCAAGAGACCCAGTACTTC	CASSSNPGRQETQYF
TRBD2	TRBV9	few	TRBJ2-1	TGTGCCAGCAGCGTTGCCGGACTAGGGCCGTGGGGCGATGAGCAGTTCTTC	CASSVAGLGPWGDEQFF
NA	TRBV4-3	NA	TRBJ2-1	TGCGCCAGCAGCCCAGCATTGAGCTCCTACAATGAGCAGTTCTTC	CASSPALSSYNEQFF
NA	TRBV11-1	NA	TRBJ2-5	TGTGCCAGCAGCCCCGAGAAATGGGAGACCCAGTACTTC	CASSPEKWETQYF
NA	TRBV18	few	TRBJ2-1	TGTGCCAGCTCACCTACAAGGACTGGTGAGCAGTTCTTC	CASSPTRTGEQFF
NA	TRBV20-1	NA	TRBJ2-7	TGCAGTGCTAGAGTCAGGGACGAGCAGTACTTC	CSARVRDEQYF
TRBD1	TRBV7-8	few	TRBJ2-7	TGTGCCAGCAGCTGGGGACAGGCCGTGGTCGAGCAGTACTTC	CASSWGQAVVEQYF
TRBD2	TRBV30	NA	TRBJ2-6	TGTGCCTGGACGGGGGGCTCTGGGGCCAACGTCCTGACTTTC	CAWTGGSGANVLTF
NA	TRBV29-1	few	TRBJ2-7	TGCAGCGTTGAGGAGGGGGGCTACGAGCAGTACTTC	CSVEEGGYEQYF
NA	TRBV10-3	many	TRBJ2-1	TGTGCCATCAGTGATGGGCAGTCGAATGAGCAGTTCTTC	CAISDGQSNEQFF
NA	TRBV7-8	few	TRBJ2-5	TGTGCCAGCAGCTGGTATGAGGAGACCCAGTACTTC	CASSWYEETQYF
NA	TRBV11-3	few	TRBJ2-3	TGTGCCAGCAGCTTACGTCCCCTCCCTCAGGGGAGCACAGATACGCAGTATTTT	CASSLRPLPQGSTDTQYF
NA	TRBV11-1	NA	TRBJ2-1	TGTGCCAGCAGCTGGAGACCGGGCTTAGGAGTCCCCAATGAGCAGTTCTTC	CASSWRPGLGVPNEQFF
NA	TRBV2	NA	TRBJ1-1	TGTGCCAGCAGTGACTCACCGGGCCTGACTGAAGCTTTCTTT	CASSDSPGLTEAFF
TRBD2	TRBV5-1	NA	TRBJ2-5	TGCGCCAGCAGCACACCCCAGGGAGGACTAGCGGGACTGGAGACCCAGTACTTC	CASSTPQGGLAGLETQYF
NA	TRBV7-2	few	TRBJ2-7	TGTGCCAGTTCCCGGGACACACAAACTTCCTACGAGCAGTACTTC	CASSRDTQTSYEQYF
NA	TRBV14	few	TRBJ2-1	TGTGCCAGCAGCCCCTTCAGAGGAGCTGTGTGGTTCTTC	CASSPFRGAVWFF
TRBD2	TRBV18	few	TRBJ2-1	TGTGCCAGCTCACTAGCGGGCGATTCCTACAATGAGCAGTTCTTC	CASSLAGDSYNEQFF
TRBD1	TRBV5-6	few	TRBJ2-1	TGTGCCAGCAGTATGGGAGGCGGGACAGGGGGCACTGAGCAGTTCTTC	CASSMGGGTGGTEQFF
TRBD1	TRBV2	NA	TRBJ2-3	TGTGCCAGCACTTGGACAGGGGGCGACACAGATACGCAGTATTTT	CASTWTGGDTDTQYF
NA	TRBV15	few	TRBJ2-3	TGTGCCACCAGCAGAGTAGAAGGGGGATATACGCAGTATTTT	CATSRVEGGYTQYF
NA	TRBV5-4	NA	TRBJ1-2	TGTGCCAGCAGCTCGGACAGTAACTATGGCTACACCTTC	CASSSDSNYGYTF
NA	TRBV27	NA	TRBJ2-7	TGTGCCAGCAGTGACAGCCCCTACGAGCAGTACTTC	CASSDSPYEQYF
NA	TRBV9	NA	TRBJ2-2	TGTGCCAGCGCTTCAGCCCACCTCGGTGGGGAGCTGTTTTTT	CASASAHLGGELFF
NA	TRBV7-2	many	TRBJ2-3	TGTGCCAGCACTCACACAGATACGCAGTATTTT	CASTHTDTQYF
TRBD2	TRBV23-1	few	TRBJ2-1	TGCGCCAGCAGATTCCCGTGCGGGGGACACAATGAGCAGTTCTTC	CASRFPCGGHNEQFF
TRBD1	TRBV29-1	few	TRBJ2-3	TGCAGCATAAGCTTTGGACAGGGCACAGATACGCAGTATTTT	CSISFGQGTDTQYF
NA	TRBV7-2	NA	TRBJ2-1	TGTGCCAGCAGAGGGGCTAGCCCCTACAATGAGCAGTTCTTC	CASRGASPYNEQFF
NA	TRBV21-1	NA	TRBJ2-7	TGTGCCAGCAGCAGACCCCGGGACAGGGGGCCGCGGTACTTC	CASSRPRDRGPRYF
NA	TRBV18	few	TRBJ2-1	TGTGCCAGCTCAGTGTCAACCCGGTACAATGAGCAGTTCTTC	CASSVSTRYNEQFF
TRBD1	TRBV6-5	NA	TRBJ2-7	TGTGCCAGCAATGGACAGGCCGGCGAGCAGTACTTC	CASNGQAGEQYF
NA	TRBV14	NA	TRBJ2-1	TGTGCCAGCAGCCAGGTGGGACTCACAACCGAGCAGTTCTTC	CASSQVGLTTEQFF
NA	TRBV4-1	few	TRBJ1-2	TGCGCCAGCAGCCAAGATCCGGGCAGGGTGTATGGCTACACCTTC	CASSQDPGRVYGYTF
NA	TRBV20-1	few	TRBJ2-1	TGCAGTGCTAGCGGGACAAGCGAGCAGTTCTTC	CSASGTSEQFF
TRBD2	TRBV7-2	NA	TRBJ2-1	TGTGCCAGCAGCTTAGCGCGGGGAGCGGGGTCCTACAATGAGCAGTTCTTC	CASSLARGAGSYNEQFF
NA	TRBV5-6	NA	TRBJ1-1	TGTGCCAGCAGCAGGAACACTGAAGCTTTCTTT	CASSRNTEAFF
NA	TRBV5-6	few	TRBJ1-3	TGTGCCAGCAGCTCGAGGGGAACAGGCGGAAACACCATATATTTT	CASSSRGTGGNTIYF
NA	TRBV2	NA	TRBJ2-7	TGTGCCAGCAGTGAAGATCGCTACGAGCAGTACTTC	CASSEDRYEQYF
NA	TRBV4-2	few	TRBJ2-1	TGTGCCAGCAGCCAAGTCGGGAGTGAGAATGAGCAGTTCTTC	CASSQVGSENEQFF
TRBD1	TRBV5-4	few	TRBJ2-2	TGTGCCAGCAGCTTGGTTACAGGGGGCAGAGGGGAGCTGTTTTTT	CASSLVTGGRGELFF
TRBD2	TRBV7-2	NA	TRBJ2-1	TGTGCCAGCAGCTTACGGCGGGAGGGGGACCGGGAGCAGTTCTTC	CASSLRREGDREQFF
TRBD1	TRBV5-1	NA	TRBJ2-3	TGCGCCAGCAGCTTGGACAGGGGGGCCCCAGATACGCAGTATTTT	CASSLDRGAPDTQYF